A selection of T cell receptor beta chains follows, all from one sample in a study of cytomegalovirus exposure and HLA in healthy donors. Sequenced by immunoSEQ multiplex PCR; TCRdb stores in-frame clones only, minus some. The table includes about 110,000 clones, 69% detected once. The specimen sequenced was PBMCs. The receptor set was obtained from a woman in her seventies in good health and CMV-seropositive. Each CDR3 is given with its conserved first and last residue. A D gene is named only where the DNA matches it firmly. Size is omitted from some rows. Given values are once, few, many or a class for expanded clones.

abundance,j_gene,d_gene,v_gene,CDR3nt,CDR3aa
-,TRBJ2-2,-,TRBV21-1,TGTGCCAGCAGCAAAGAGGGGGTGAACACCGGGGAGCTGTTTTTT,CASSKEGVNTGELFF
-,TRBJ1-1,TRBD1,TRBV7-8,TGTGCCAGCAGCTTCCGACAGGGGGAAATGAACACTGAAGCTTTCTTT,CASSFRQGEMNTEAFF
-,TRBJ2-5,TRBD2,TRBV29-1,TGCAGCGTTGCCCCAACGACTAGCGGGGTGGGGGAGACCCAGTACTTC,CSVAPTTSGVGETQYF
few,TRBJ1-2,-,TRBV4-2,TGTGCCAGCAGCCAGGGGACTGTGGGTGGCTACACCTTC,CASSQGTVGGYTF
-,TRBJ1-4,TRBD1,TRBV5-1,TGCGCCAGCAGCTTGCTCCCAACCGGGACAGGGGGGGAAAAACTGTTTTTT,CASSLLPTGTGGEKLFF
-,TRBJ2-3,TRBD2,TRBV6-5,TGTGCCAGCAGACCACTAGCGGGGGGTGCGGATACGCAGTATTTT,CASRPLAGGADTQYF
-,TRBJ1-4,-,TRBV7-2,TGTGCCAGCAGCCAGCAGGGTAATGAAAAACTGTTTTTT,CASSQQGNEKLFF
-,TRBJ2-7,TRBD2,TRBV30,TGTGCCTGGGGCCCGGGACTAGCGGGGGGATGGTACGAGCAGTACTTC,CAWGPGLAGGWYEQYF
-,TRBJ1-3,-,TRBV5-1,TGCGCCAGCGGAGAGGAGTTCTCTGGAAACACCATATATTTT,CASGEEFSGNTIYF
-,TRBJ1-4,-,TRBV27,TGTGCCAGCAGTTATTTCGGGGCGGGGGCAACTAATGAAAAACTGTTTTTT,CASSYFGAGATNEKLFF
-,TRBJ1-4,TRBD1,TRBV10-3,TGTGCCACCCGGGACAGGGTCGCGGAGGATGAAAAACTGTTTTTT,CATRDRVAEDEKLFF
-,TRBJ1-6,TRBD1,TRBV4-3,TGCGCCAGCAGCCAAGGGGACAGGACTAATTCACCCCTCCACTTT,CASSQGDRTNSPLHF
-,TRBJ2-1,-,TRBV7-2,TGTGCCAGCAGCCGGAGATCGAACGGGGAGCAGTTCTTC,CASSRRSNGEQFF
-,TRBJ2-3,TRBD2,TRBV4-3,TGCGCCAGCAGCCAAGATCTTGCGGGGGGCACAGATACGCAGTATTTT,CASSQDLAGGTDTQYF
-,TRBJ2-7,TRBD1,TRBV12-5,TGTGCTAGTGGTTCCAGGGACAGGGGGGTTGAGCGACACGAGCAGTACTTC,CASGSRDRGVERHEQYF
-,TRBJ1-2,-,TRBV25-1,TGTGCCAGCAGTGGTGGAGGGAGCGGCTATGGCTACACCTTC,CASSGGGSGYGYTF
few,TRBJ1-2,TRBD1,TRBV5-1,TGCGCCAGCAGACCTCAGGACAGGGGGCAAGACGGCTACACCTTC,CASRPQDRGQDGYTF
-,TRBJ1-4,TRBD1,TRBV10-3,TGTGCCATCAGTGAGTCGGAGGGACAGGGTTATGAAAAACTGTTTTTT,CAISESEGQGYEKLFF
-,TRBJ1-1,TRBD1,TRBV5-6,TGTGCCAGCAGCCCCGGGACAGGTGGGACTGAAGCTTTCTTT,CASSPGTGGTEAFF
-,TRBJ2-7,TRBD1,TRBV18,TGTGCCAGCTCACCAGGGACAGGGGTAAACGAGCAGTACTTC,CASSPGTGVNEQYF
-,TRBJ1-2,-,TRBV6-5,TGTGCCAGCAGTTCAGGCGGGACGATGTATGGCTACACCTTC,CASSSGGTMYGYTF
-,TRBJ1-2,TRBD1,TRBV10-3,TGTGCCATCAGTGAGTCCGGGACAGACTATGGCTACACCTTC,CAISESGTDYGYTF
-,TRBJ2-5,TRBD2,TRBV5-4,TGTGCCAGCAGCTTGATGGACCCGGGGGGGCGAATGACCCAGTACTTC,CASSLMDPGGRMTQYF
-,TRBJ2-2,-,TRBV2,TGTGCCAGCAGTGAAGAAGCAACAGCGAACACCGGGGAGCTGTTTTTT,CASSEEATANTGELFF
-,TRBJ2-7,TRBD2,TRBV7-2,TGTGCCAGCAGCTTAGGGCTAGCGGGGGGTTACGAGCAGTACTTC,CASSLGLAGGYEQYF
-,TRBJ1-1,-,TRBV7-8,TGTGCCAGCAGCTTATTTCAGGGTAATACTGAAGCTTTCTTT,CASSLFQGNTEAFF
-,TRBJ1-1,-,TRBV6-5,TGTGCCAGCAGTTACGAGGGCAGGTCGAACACTGAAGCTTTCTTT,CASSYEGRSNTEAFF
-,TRBJ2-5,TRBD2,TRBV4-1,TGCGCCAGCAGCCAGTGGACTAGCGGGGGGAGTGAGACCCAGTACTTC,CASSQWTSGGSETQYF
-,TRBJ2-7,TRBD2,TRBV6-5,TGTGCCAGCAGTTACTCGACGGCTAGCGGGGAGGAGCAGTACTTC,CASSYSTASGEEQYF
-,TRBJ1-6,TRBD1,TRBV5-6,TGTGCCAGCAGCTTGGAGACAGGGAGCAGTTCACCCCTCCACTTT,CASSLETGSSSPLHF
-,TRBJ2-7,TRBD2,TRBV5-1,TGCGCCAGCAGTTACCAAGCGGGGGGCATCGACGAGCAGTACTTC,CASSYQAGGIDEQYF
-,TRBJ1-6,TRBD1,TRBV27,TGTGCCAGCAGTTGGACAGGGGAACAAAGTTCACCCCTCCACTTT,CASSWTGEQSSPLHF
-,TRBJ2-1,TRBD1,TRBV5-1,TGCGCCAGCGGTCAGGGGGCGGGGTACAATGAGCAGTTCTTC,CASGQGAGYNEQFF
-,TRBJ1-6,-,TRBV6-1,TGTGCCAGCAGTGAAGTCCCGGAGACACCCCTCCACTTT,CASSEVPETPLHF
-,TRBJ2-7,-,TRBV7-2,TGTGCCAGCAGCTTAGGTTCTAGCGTCTCCTACGAGCAGTACTTC,CASSLGSSVSYEQYF
few,TRBJ1-1,-,TRBV7-9,TGTGCCAGCAGTTATGGACACAATATGAACACTGAAGCTTTCTTT,CASSYGHNMNTEAFF
-,TRBJ1-5,-,TRBV4-2,TGTGCCAGCAGCCAAGACCCCGGGGGCGGGAGTCAGCCCCAGCATTTT,CASSQDPGGGSQPQHF